The 23 T cell receptor beta chains below were found in one sample sequenced in a study of shared clonotypes between healthy human individuals. It was CD45RO-negative cells, positively selected for CCR7, that made up naive CD8 cells, with terminally differentiated effector memory CD45RA+ cells excluded. TCRdb's table, derived via immunoSEQ multiplex PCR, lists solely in-frame clones and lacks some. This sample has about 2.2 million clones, with around 93% found just once. Sequenced input: naive CD8+ T cells from PBMCs. These receptors were obtained from a man aged 18 to 35 in good health. Some clones in this sample may be carry-over from other donors' samples.

The chain carries TRBV5-6 and TRBJ2-7; D is perhaps TRBD1 (6 bases). CDR1 and CDR2 from the germline V gene are SGHDT and YYEEEE. V was pared by 3 bases and J by 6 bases, with 16 bases between. The length of the CDR3 is 14 residues. The CDR3 loop is CASSWGTGNTEQYF. As DNA, the CDR3 is TGTGCCAGCAGCTGGGGTACAGGGAATACCGAGCAGTACTTC.

The rearrangement joins TRBV29-1 to TRBJ2-3, with 14 positions matching TRBD2. CDR3 size: 16 residues. V gave up 4 bases and J gave up 5 bases; unmatched junction bases: 8. Germline lookup yields CDR1 SQVTM and CDR2 ANQGSEA. CDR3 sequence: CSVVRMGLAGVDTQYF. The CDR3 nucleotides are TGCAGCGTTGTTCGTATGGGACTAGCGGGAGTAGATACGCAGTATTTT.

The chain links TRBV27 to TRBJ2-5; D is possibly TRBD2 (5 bases). The CDR3 is made up of 13 amino acids. Germline V gives CDR1 MNHEY, CDR2 SMNVEV (reference sequence). Trimming cost V 4 bases and J 10 bases, with 16 bases left between them. CDR3 sequence: CASSSPTDEGQYF. In nucleotides, the CDR3 is TGTGCCAGCAGTTCACCGACTGACGAGGGCCAGTACTTC.

For this clone: This same CDR3 is encoded by further DNA sequences in the sample. This chain joins TRBV28 and TRBJ2-7, with 7 bases fitting TRBD2. The CDR3 is made up of 13 amino acids. With 5 bases clipped from V and 2 bases from J, the junction kept 3 bases outside the gene matches. Germline V lookup: CDR1 MDHEN, CDR2 SYDVKM. The CDR3 nucleotides read TGTGCCAGCAGTCCCAGCGGGACCTACGAGCAGTACTTC. Amino acids: CASSPSGTYEQYF.

V is TRBV28 and J is TRBJ1-5; D might be TRBD1 (5 bases). This CDR3 region has 14 residues. From germline, CDR1 is MDHEN and CDR2 SYDVKM. V was clipped by 6 bases and J by 3 bases, with 12 bases between them. The CDR3 loop reads CASSPGQPNQPQHF. The CDR3 DNA reads TGTGCCAGCAGCCCGGGGCAGCCCAATCAGCCCCAGCATTTT.

The CDR3 region is CASSLRGRGLYTGELFF. For the CDR3, the DNA is TGTGCCAGCAGTTTAAGGGGGCGCGGCCTATACACCGGGGAGCTGTTTTTT. This sequence joins TRBV28 and TRBJ2-2; TRBD1 matches at 7 bases. Trimming at V came to 2 bases and at J to 3 bases, leaving 9 bases not matched to a gene. The CDR3 spans 17 residues. Germline CDR1 and CDR2: MDHEN and SYDVKM.

This chain connects TRBV5-6 to TRBJ1-4; tentatively, D is TRBD1 (6 bases). Trimming left V 2 bases short and J 11 bases short, with 10 bases between. CDR3 length: 12 residues. Germline CDR1 SGHDT, CDR2 YYEEEE. CDR3 region: CASSLGGGKLFF. In DNA, the CDR3 is TGTGCCAGCAGCTTAGGCGGGGGCAAACTGTTTTTT.

The rearrangement uses TRBV15 and TRBJ1-2, with D unresolved. The V gene's germline CDR1 is LNHNV and CDR2 YYDKDF (reference sequence). This CDR3 is 15 amino acids long. Trimming shortened V by 1 base and J by 2 bases, and 11 bases separated the two germline ends. As DNA, the CDR3 is TGTGCCACCAGCAGAGGGAGGAGCGAGAACTATGGCTACACCTTC. It is translated as CATSRGRSENYGYTF.

The chain employs TRBV6-5 and TRBJ2-7; D unclear. Deletions cut 7 bases from V and 0 bases from J, with 16 bases between. This CDR3 spans 15 amino acids. Germline values: CDR1 MNHEY, CDR2 SVGAGI. DNA of the CDR3: TGTGCCAGCAAGAATACCCTAAGTGGCTCCTACGAGCAGTACTTC. Its translation is CASKNTLSGSYEQYF.

The chain recombines TRBV7-8 with TRBJ2-4; 15 bases fit TRBD2. Looked up from germline, CDR1 is SGHVS and CDR2 is FQNEAQ. V shed 5 bases, J shed 0 bases, and the junction held 5 bases outside the gene matches. The CDR3 sequence is 18 residues long. The CDR3: CASSTGLAGGLAKNIQYF. The CDR3 DNA follows: TGTGCCAGCAGCACGGGACTAGCGGGAGGTTTAGCCAAAAACATTCAGTACTTC.

This chain uses TRBV27 with TRBJ2-2; no firm D call. The V gene lost 2 bases and the J gene lost 8 bases, with 15 bases spanning the gap. The length of the CDR3 is 15 residues. Germline V gene lookup returns CDR1 MNHEY and CDR2 SMNVEV (reference sequence). The CDR3 loop reads CASSLASWARGELFF. DNA of the CDR3: TGTGCCAGCAGTTTAGCTAGTTGGGCCCGGGGGGAGCTGTTTTTT.

The J gene is TRBJ2-1, the V gene TRBV27; 7 bases are shared with TRBD1. J was trimmed by 7 bases and V by 6 bases; bases with no gene match: 9. This CDR3 region has 14 residues. Germline V gene data show CDR1 as MNHEY and CDR2 as SMNVEV (reference sequence). CDR3 nucleotides: TGTGCCAGCAGGACAGGGTTTCTCGGGAATGAGCAGTTCTTC. It codes for CASRTGFLGNEQFF.

This clone was picked up a small number of times. This chain links TRBV19 with TRBJ1-5; no reliable D call. From germline, CDR1 is LNHDA and CDR2 SQIVND (reference sequence). Trimming cost V 5 bases and J 0 bases, with 11 bases left between them. The CDR3 sequence is 15 residues long. In nucleotides, the CDR3 is TGTGCCAGTAGTGGGTGGACGGGTAGCAATCAGCCCCAGCATTTT. It yields the protein CASSGWTGSNQPQHF.

The gene calls are TRBV10-1 and TRBJ2-2; 12 bases match TRBD1. The J segment lost 7 bases and the V segment lost 6 bases, leaving 9 bases of the junction unmatched. Germline-derived CDR1 and CDR2 are WNHNN and SYGVQD (reference sequence). This CDR3 spans 16 amino acids. The CDR3 nucleotides read TGCGCCAGCAGGGCCGGGACAGGGGGCGCAAACGGGGAGCTGTTTTTT. Protein: CASRAGTGGANGELFF.

The chain is built from TRBV6-5 and TRBJ1-2, with D possibly TRBD1 on 5 matching bases. The V gene lost 0 bases and the J gene lost 4 bases, with 15 bases spanning the gap. Germline CDR1 MNHEY, CDR2 SVGAGI. The CDR3 covers 16 residues. The CDR3 region is CASSYSETAPAYGYTF. CDR3 nucleotides: TGTGCCAGCAGTTACTCGGAGACAGCCCCCGCCTATGGCTACACCTTC.

This rearrangement joins TRBV21-1 to TRBJ2-7; TRBD2, as called in the table, went unchecked against the DNA. TRBV21-1 is a recognized pseudogene. The CDR3 has 16 residues. The CDR3 nucleotides are TGTGCCAGCAGCAGAGATAAAACCGACGGGTCCTACGAGCAGTACTTC. Translated: CASSRDKTDGSYEQYF.

This clone was detected once. The CDR3 does not end in the conserved phenylalanine or tryptophan, so this is likely a read error. The gene calls are TRBV25-1 and TRBJ1-2; no clear D gene. V dropped 4 bases and J dropped 2 bases, with 14 bases sitting between them. This CDR3 is built from 15 residues. Germline assignment: CDR1 MGHDK and CDR2 SYGVNS. The CDR3 loop is CASSGRSRENYGYTL. Written as DNA, the CDR3 is TGTGCCAGCAGTGGGCGATCGAGGGAAAACTATGGCTACACCCTC.

J is TRBJ2-3 and V is TRBV6-1; D is unresolved. V was clipped by 1 base and J by 8 bases, with 10 bases between them. The CDR3 has 13 residues. Germline-derived CDR1 and CDR2 are MNHNS and SASEGT. In DNA, the CDR3 is TGTGCCAGCAGTGAAGGCGATGATGTTACGCAGTATTTT. It encodes CASSEGDDVTQYF.

The chain joins TRBV5-4 to TRBJ1-4; no reliable D call. The CDR3 has 13 residues. The germline CDR1 and CDR2 sequences are SGHNT and YYREEE (reference sequence). V was clipped by 0 bases and J by 7 bases, with 7 bases between them. This CDR3 reads CASSLGVAEKLFF. The CDR3 DNA reads as TGTGCCAGCAGCTTGGGGGTTGCTGAAAAACTGTTTTTT.

This clone has only one observation. This rearrangement joins TRBV11-2 to TRBJ2-7, with D uncertain. V was clipped by 3 bases and J by 5 bases, with 17 bases between them. CDR1 is SGHAT and CDR2 is FQNNGV in the germline V gene. This CDR3 comprises 15 residues. This CDR3 reads CASSLLRQFGDEQYF. The CDR3 bases are TGTGCCAGCAGCTTGTTAAGGCAGTTTGGAGACGAGCAGTACTTC.

The chain is built from TRBV7-9 and TRBJ2-1; no clear D gene. Germline-derived CDR1 and CDR2 are SEHNR and FQNEAQ (reference sequence). This CDR3 has 15 residues. V was clipped by 8 bases and J by 4 bases, with 18 bases between them. The CDR3 bases are TGTGCCAGCTTTGAGGACGAGAGCCGGTACAATGAGCAGTTCTTC. It yields the protein CASFEDESRYNEQFF.

V is TRBV11-2 and J is TRBJ2-7; D is undetermined. Germline loops: CDR1 SGHAT, CDR2 FQNNGV. Trimming took off 0 bases at V and 1 base at J, with 10 bases between the two ends. This CDR3 has 15 residues. This chain's CDR3 is CASSLDLSLSYEQYF. In DNA form, the CDR3 reads TGTGCCAGCAGCTTAGATCTTTCCTTATCCTACGAGCAGTACTTC. The full variable domain, its missing parts supplied by reference TRBV11-2 and TRBJ2-7, is EAGVAQSPRYKIIEKRQSVAFWCNPISGHATLYWYQQILGQGPKLLIQFQNNGVVDDSQLPKDRFSAERLKGVDSTLKIQPAKLEDSAVYLCASSLDLSLSYEQYFGPGTRLTVT.

The chain employs TRBV30 and TRBJ1-1; 8 bases match TRBD1. The length of the CDR3 is 12 residues. Germline V CDR1 and CDR2: GTSNPN, SVGIG (reference sequence). The ends lost 1 base at V and 6 bases at J; junction bases unmatched: 1. In DNA, the CDR3 is TGTGCCTGGAGTGAGACAGGGGCTGAAGCTTTCTTT. Its translation is CAWSETGAEAFF.